Reported below is one T cell receptor beta chain. Its binding antigen is unknown. Base-call qualities are not available, and no considerably larger clone is one nucleotide away. This record comes from a study of blood T cell repertoires in COVID-19 (dated by TCRdb to the early 2020s). Turning to the overall study: Collaborator samples came from the United States, Italy and Spain and covered acute and convalescent phases of COVID-19. Samples came from the ongoing ImmuneRACE study (first 160 participants) plus 1,254 subjects from 6 global collaborators. The material from the prospective study consisted of cDNA or gDNA derived from T cells, B-cell-depleted T cells, or PBMCs. The repertoires were released in a freely available public database meant as a resource for research on the immune response to SARS-CoV-2. Where HLA class I and class II types were available, the types were taken from metadata supplied by the sample provider, not from assay-based typing. Nearly every sample came with metadata listing a de-identified subject ID, COVID-19 status, age in years and sex. Subjects who had been exposed to COVID-19, were actively infected with it, or had recovered from it provided the deeply sampled blood TCRbeta repertoires that made up the dataset. Overall study outcomes, separate from this receptor: Clinical and demographic metadata were provided uncurated, with the amount varying by source and participant.

TCRbeta CDR3 regions were amplified from genomic DNA by means of the immunoSEQ Assay, a bias-controlled multiplex PCR. For the original study's pipeline: Within the assay, amplification of reference gene primers was used to estimate how many nucleated cells each sample contained. Sequence reads were collapsed and filtered to measure the absolute abundance of every unique TCRbeta CDR3 rearrangement. For each sample, productive Simpson clonality was calculated by taking the square root of Simpson's diversity index across productive rearrangements. In TCRdb, the immuneACCESS table is reduced to in-frame sequences with V and J assigned. These tables do not hold every clone; where another copy was compared, an unresolved V gene accounts for under half, and the others remain unexplained. That table furnishes V, J and clone size, whereas the DNA furnished D and trimming. This sample gives roughly 320,000 clones in total; around 84% of them show up just once. The biggest ten clones account for roughly 4.5% of the sample.

Participants in the prospective study were aged about 18 to 95 years, lived in under 30 United States geographic areas, and enrolled through a virtual design. In the prospective study, participants were assigned to cohorts based on the clinical history participants reported in a screening survey and a study questionnaire. For ImmuneRACE Cohort 3, a participant was defined as recovered based on two consecutive negative NP/OP PCR tests, clearance by a healthcare professional, or resolution of symptoms. In the prospective study, mobile phlebotomists collected whole blood, serum and a nasopharyngeal or oropharyngeal swab from each participant. Additional blood draws and questionnaires over an approximately 2-month period could optionally be provided by prospective study participants. Prospective study blood samples were shipped either frozen or at room temperature before DNA extraction. The receptor comes from a man in his thirties or forties who had recovered from COVID-19. The sequenced sample was PBMCs or T cells enriched from blood (not recorded which).

The CDR3 sequence is CATSDRGYPGVWNEQFF. Here is the DNA: TGTGCCACCAGTGATAGAGGGTACCCAGGGGTTTGGAATGAGCAGTTCTTC. The rearrangement joined TRBV24-1 to TRBJ2-1; 6 matching bases give a weak D call of TRBD1. Taken from the germline V gene, the CDR1 and CDR2 loops are KGHDR and SFDVKD. The CDR3 measures 17 amino acids from cysteine to phenylalanine. Just CDR3 DNA is preserved here, 51 bases in frame from base 1. At the junction V is shortened by 3 bases and J by 7 bases, with 21 bases in between.